A single T cell receptor (beta chain) is shown here with its context. The antigen is not known. This CDR3 region has 17 residues. Per the germline V gene, CDR1 is ENHRY and CDR2 is SYGVKD. V was pared by 6 bases and J by 1 base, with 7 bases of the junction left unmatched. The data are from a study of response to subunit inactivated influenza vaccine. Study-wide results and limits: Authors suggested each seasonal flu vaccination may recruit only limited numbers of new T cells.

TCRdb re-called the RT-PCR reads with MiXCR, one entry per CDR3 protein. The sample yields around 530,000 distinct CDR3 sequences, 16% seen once. This receptor was identified in a man aged 45 to 75 who received an inactivated influenza vaccine. The starting material was CD4+ T cells sorted from PBMCs, obtained less than 30 months after vaccination. This chain uses TRBV10-3 with TRBJ2-3, with 13 bases matching TRBD2. The CDR3 coding sequence is TGTGCCATCAGCGAAAGAGGGACTAGCGGGGGCACAGATACGCAGTATTTT. Residues: CAISERGTSGGTDTQYF.